One sample yielded the 14 T cell receptor beta chains listed below, sequenced in a study of blood T cell repertoires in COVID-19. TCRdb's copy holds only in-frame clones and misses some; the assay was immunoSEQ multiplex PCR. Among under 450,000 clones listed, about four fifths were seen once. The sequenced material came from peripheral blood. Receptors were obtained from a human donor with acute or convalescent COVID-19. The donor label of this sample is uncertain.

This clone came up a few times. This chain connects TRBV28 to TRBJ2-1; 10 positions match TRBD2. Germline V gene lookup returns CDR1 MDHEN and CDR2 SYDVKM. The CDR3 sequence is 18 residues long. The V and J ends lost 2 bases and 0 bases, in that order; junction bases with no gene match: 7. CDR3 nucleotides: TGTGCCAGCAGTTTACAGGGACTAGCGTCAAGCTCCTACAATGAGCAGTTCTTC. Protein sequence: CASSLQGLASSSYNEQFF.

The V and J genes are TRBV5-1 and TRBJ1-1; D may be TRBD1 (5 bases). Trimming removed 7 bases from V and 3 bases from J, with 13 bases in between. CDR3 size: 13 residues. Germline values: CDR1 SGHRS, CDR2 YFSETQ. As DNA, the CDR3 is TGCGCCAGCCGCGCAGGGATTGACACTGAAGCTTTCTTT. It encodes CASRAGIDTEAFF.

The chain couples TRBV11-2 to TRBJ2-4, with a weak D call TRBD2 (5 bases). The germline gives CDR1 SGHAT, CDR2 FQNNGV. Trimming stripped 2 bases from V and 6 bases from J, with 14 bases between. The length of the CDR3 is 15 residues. CDR3 in DNA: TGTGCCAGCAGCTTAAATCGTCTAGAGGGAAACATTCAGTACTTC. It encodes CASSLNRLEGNIQYF.

The chain links TRBV4-1 to TRBJ2-1; no clear D. In germline, CDR1 is MGHRA, CDR2 YSYEKL. The CDR3 is 14 amino acids. V lost 0 bases to trimming and J lost 10 bases, with 13 bases between them. This CDR3 reads CASSQDRLPGEQFF. The CDR3 bases are TGCGCCAGCAGCCAAGATAGATTACCCGGGGAGCAGTTCTTC.

J is TRBJ2-7 and V is TRBV6-4; tentatively, D is TRBD2 (6 bases). The CDR3 covers 16 residues. Trimming took 4 bases from V and 6 from J, leaving 22 bases between them. The V gene's germline CDR1 is MRHNA and CDR2 SNTAGT. Here the CDR3 reads CASSAEGTLSTGEQYF. The CDR3 DNA sequence: TGTGCCAGCAGTGCCGAGGGGACTTTATCGACGGGCGAGCAGTACTTC.

Worth noting for this clone: Other DNA sequences in the sample encode the same CDR3. The rearrangement links TRBV6-1 to TRBJ1-1; 7 bases match TRBD1. V was pared by 0 bases and J by 1 base, with 2 bases of the junction left unmatched. CDR1 and CDR2 from the germline V gene are MNHNS and SASEGT. The CDR3 runs 15 residues. For the CDR3, the DNA is TGTGCCAGCAGTGAAGCACGACAGGGGAACACTGAAGCTTTCTTT. Translation gives CASSEARQGNTEAFF.

The V and J genes are TRBV28 and TRBJ2-1; D ambiguous. The germline V gene has CDR1 MDHEN and CDR2 SYDVKM. The germline V and J ends were trimmed by 6 bases and 8 bases, with 17 bases remaining between them. The CDR3 is 14 amino acids. The CDR3 DNA is TGTGCCAGCAGCCGATCAGCCCACCTAGATGAGCAGTTCTTC. Protein product: CASSRSAHLDEQFF.

V usage is TRBV9 and J usage is TRBJ2-7; 11 nucleotides match TRBD2. Trimming took 4 bases from V and 2 from J; bases not matched to a gene: 5. The CDR3 spans 15 residues. CDR1 is SGDLS and CDR2 is YYNGEE in the germline V gene. CDR3: CASSPRLAGTYEQYF. CDR3 bases: TGTGCCAGCAGCCCCCGACTAGCGGGAACCTACGAGCAGTACTTC.

This chain joins TRBV25-1 and TRBJ2-7; D is uncertain. Trimming shortened V by 3 bases and J by 3 bases, and 3 bases separated the two germline ends. Germline V gene data show CDR1 as MGHDK and CDR2 as SYGVNS. This CDR3 contains 11 residues. Here the CDR3 DNA reads TGTGCCAGCAGTGAGCGCTACGAGCAGTACTTC. This sequence encodes CASSERYEQYF.

This clone was observed a single time. The gene calls are TRBV3-1 (or the pseudogene TRBV3-2) and TRBJ2-7; possible D gene TRBD1, 5 bases. There are 13 residues in the CDR3. V was trimmed by 4 bases and J by 6 bases, leaving 13 bases between them. Germline V CDR1 and CDR2: LGHDT, YNNKEL (reference sequence). The CDR3 nucleotides read TGTGCCAGCAGCCCGTTCCTAACAGGCGAGCAGTACTTC. It specifies CASSPFLTGEQYF.

This clone has only a few counts. This chain uses TRBV11-2 with TRBJ2-7, with D perhaps matching TRBD1 (7 bases). CDR1 is SGHAT, CDR2 FQNNGV, per germline. The V and J ends lost 5 bases and 2 bases respectively, with 16 bases between them. There are 15 residues in the CDR3. CDR3 residues: CASSPKAGGPYEQYF. Here the CDR3 DNA reads TGTGCCAGCAGCCCGAAAGCAGGGGGGCCCTACGAGCAGTACTTC.

J is TRBJ2-1 and V is TRBV5-1, with 8 bases lining up with TRBD2. Per germline, CDR1 SGHRS and CDR2 YFSETQ. This CDR3 is 13 amino acids long. J lost 9 bases, V lost 5 bases, and 7 bases had no gene match. This CDR3 is CASSREGVGEQFF. As DNA, the CDR3 is TGCGCCAGCAGTCGGGAGGGGGTCGGTGAGCAGTTCTTC.

The gene calls are TRBV2 and TRBJ2-2; 12 positions agree with TRBD2. CDR3 length: 15 amino acids. The ends lost 6 bases at V and 7 bases at J; junction bases unmatched: 6. Per germline, CDR1 SNHLY and CDR2 FYNNEI. The CDR3 reads CASRSSGGAFGELFF. In nucleotides, the CDR3 is TGTGCCAGCAGATCTAGCGGGGGGGCTTTCGGGGAGCTGTTTTTT. The entire variable domain, with the rest obtained from reference TRBV2 and TRBJ2-2, is as follows: EPEVTQTPSHQVTQMGQEVILRCVPISNHLYFYWYRQILGQKVEFLVSFYNNEISEKSEIFDDQFSVERPDGSNFTLKIRSTKLEDSAMYFCASRSSGGAFGELFFGEGSRLTVL.

The chain carries TRBV10-3 and TRBJ1-1, with D perhaps matching TRBD1 (5 bases). This CDR3 comprises 14 residues. V shed 7 bases and J shed 2 bases, with 14 bases lying between them. The germline V gene has CDR1 ENHRY and CDR2 SYGVKD. The CDR3 here is CAIKGPGTNTEAFF. CDR3 DNA: TGTGCCATCAAGGGGCCAGGAACTAACACTGAAGCTTTCTTT.